One sample yielded the 2 T cell receptor beta chains listed below, sequenced in a study of blood T cell repertoires in COVID-19. Assay used: immunoSEQ multiplex PCR; TCRdb lists only in-frame clones, some missing. The table includes around 150,000 clones, about nine tenths detected once. Sequencing was performed on peripheral blood. These TCRs come from an older woman with active or convalescent COVID-19.

This chain connects TRBV18 to TRBJ1-1; weak D call: TRBD1 (5 bases). CDR1 is KGHSH, CDR2 LQKENI, per germline. Trimming shortened V by 1 base and J by 0 bases, and 6 bases separated the two germline ends. The CDR3 is 14 amino acids. The DNA of the CDR3 is TGTGCCAGCTCACCACAGGGGTTGAACACTGAAGCTTTCTTT. Residues: CASSPQGLNTEAFF.

This chain uses TRBV10-3 with TRBJ1-1; 7 bases fit TRBD1. This CDR3 is 14 amino acids long. Germline loops: CDR1 ENHRY, CDR2 SYGVKD. Germline trimming cut 8 bases from V and 0 bases from J; bases unmatched to any gene: 6. The CDR3 spells CAIGLDRVNTEAFF. The CDR3 nucleotides are TGTGCCATCGGGCTAGACAGGGTGAACACTGAAGCTTTCTTT.